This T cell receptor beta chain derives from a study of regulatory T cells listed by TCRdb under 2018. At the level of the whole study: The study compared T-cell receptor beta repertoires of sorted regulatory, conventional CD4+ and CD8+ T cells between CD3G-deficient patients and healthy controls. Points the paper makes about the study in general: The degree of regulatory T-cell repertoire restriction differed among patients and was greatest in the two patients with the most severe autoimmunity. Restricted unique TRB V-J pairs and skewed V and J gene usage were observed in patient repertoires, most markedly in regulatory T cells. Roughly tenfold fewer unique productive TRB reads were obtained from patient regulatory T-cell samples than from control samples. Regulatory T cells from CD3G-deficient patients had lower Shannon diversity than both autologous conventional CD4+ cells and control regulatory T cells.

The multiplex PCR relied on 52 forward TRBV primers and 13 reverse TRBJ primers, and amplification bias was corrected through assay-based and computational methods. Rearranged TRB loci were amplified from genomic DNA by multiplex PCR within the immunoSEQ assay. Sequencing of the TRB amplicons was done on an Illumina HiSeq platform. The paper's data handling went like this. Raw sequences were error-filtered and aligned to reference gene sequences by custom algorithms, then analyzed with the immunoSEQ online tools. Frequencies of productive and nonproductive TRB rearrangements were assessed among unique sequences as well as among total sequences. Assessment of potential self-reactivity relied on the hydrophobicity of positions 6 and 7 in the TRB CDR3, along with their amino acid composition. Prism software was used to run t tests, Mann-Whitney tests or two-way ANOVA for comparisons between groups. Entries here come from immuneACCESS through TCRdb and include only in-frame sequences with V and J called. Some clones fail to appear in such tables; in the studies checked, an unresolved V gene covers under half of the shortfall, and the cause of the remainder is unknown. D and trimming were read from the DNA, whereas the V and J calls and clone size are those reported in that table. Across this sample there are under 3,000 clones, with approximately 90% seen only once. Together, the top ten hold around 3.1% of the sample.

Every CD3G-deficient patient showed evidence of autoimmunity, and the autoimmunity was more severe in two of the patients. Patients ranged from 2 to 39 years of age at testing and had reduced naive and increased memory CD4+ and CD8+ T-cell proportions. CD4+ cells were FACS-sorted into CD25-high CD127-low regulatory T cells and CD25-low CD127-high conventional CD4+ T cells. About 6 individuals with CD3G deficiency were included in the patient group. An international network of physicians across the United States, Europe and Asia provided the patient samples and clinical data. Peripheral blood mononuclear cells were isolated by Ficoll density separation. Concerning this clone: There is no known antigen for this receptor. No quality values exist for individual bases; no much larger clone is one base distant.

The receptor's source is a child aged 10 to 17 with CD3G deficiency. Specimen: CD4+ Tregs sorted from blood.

The nucleotide sequence is TGTGCCAGCAGTCCCCATGCTAGCGGGGGTTCCTACGAGCAGTACTTC. This translates into CASSPHASGGSYEQYF. The chain is encoded by TRBV28 joined to TRBJ2-7, with 10 junctional bases fitting TRBD2. Sequences MDHEN (CDR1) and SYDVKM (CDR2) are obtained from the germline V gene. At the junction V is shortened by 5 bases and J by 1 base; bases outside the gene matches: 8. Reading from cysteine to phenylalanine, the CDR3 counts 16 amino acids. The only DNA kept is the CDR3, 48 bases in frame from the first base.